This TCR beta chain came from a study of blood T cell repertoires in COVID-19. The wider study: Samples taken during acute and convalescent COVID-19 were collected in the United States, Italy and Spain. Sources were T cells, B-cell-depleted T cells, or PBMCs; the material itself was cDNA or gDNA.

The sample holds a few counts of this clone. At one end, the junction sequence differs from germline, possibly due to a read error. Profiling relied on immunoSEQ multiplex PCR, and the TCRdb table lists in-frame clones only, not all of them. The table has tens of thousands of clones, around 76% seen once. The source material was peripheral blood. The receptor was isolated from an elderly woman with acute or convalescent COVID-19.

CDR3 nucleotide sequence: TGTGCCAGCACCTTGACAGGGGGCGCGGCCGGGGAGCTGTTTTTT. This gives the protein CASTLTGGAAGELFF. The V gene is TRBV5-4, the J gene TRBJ2-2, with 10 bases identical to TRBD1. Germline assignment: CDR1 SGHNT and CDR2 YYREEE (reference sequence). CDR3 length equals 15 residues.